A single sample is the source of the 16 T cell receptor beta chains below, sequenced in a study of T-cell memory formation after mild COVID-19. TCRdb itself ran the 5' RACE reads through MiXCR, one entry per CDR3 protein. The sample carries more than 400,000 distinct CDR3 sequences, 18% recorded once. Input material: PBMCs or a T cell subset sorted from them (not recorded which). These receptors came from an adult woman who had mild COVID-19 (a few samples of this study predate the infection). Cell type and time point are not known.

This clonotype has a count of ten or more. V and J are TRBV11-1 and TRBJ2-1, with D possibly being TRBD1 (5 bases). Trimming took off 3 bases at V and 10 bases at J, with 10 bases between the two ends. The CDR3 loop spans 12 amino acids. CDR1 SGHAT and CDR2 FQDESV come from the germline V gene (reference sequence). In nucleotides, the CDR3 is TGTGCCAGCAGCTTCAGGGTTGGCGAGCAGTTCTTC. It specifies CASSFRVGEQFF.

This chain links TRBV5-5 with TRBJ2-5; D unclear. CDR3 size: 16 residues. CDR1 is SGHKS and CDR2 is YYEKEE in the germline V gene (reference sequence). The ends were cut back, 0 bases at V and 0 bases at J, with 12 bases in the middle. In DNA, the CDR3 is TGTGCCAGCAGCTTGGATAGTGACCCAAACCAAGAGACCCAGTACTTC. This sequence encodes CASSLDSDPNQETQYF.

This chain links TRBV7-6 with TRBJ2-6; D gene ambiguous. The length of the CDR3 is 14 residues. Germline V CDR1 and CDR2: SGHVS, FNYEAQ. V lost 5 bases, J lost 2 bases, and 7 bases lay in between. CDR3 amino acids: CASSRSTGANVLTF. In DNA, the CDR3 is TGTGCCAGCAGCCGCAGCACTGGGGCCAACGTCCTGACTTTC.

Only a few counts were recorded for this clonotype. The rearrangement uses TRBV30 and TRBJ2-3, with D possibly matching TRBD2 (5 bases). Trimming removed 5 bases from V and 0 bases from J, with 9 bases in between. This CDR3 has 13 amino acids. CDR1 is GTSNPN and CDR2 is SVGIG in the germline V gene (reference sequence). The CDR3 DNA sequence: TGTGCCTGGGCCAGCGGCAGCACAGATACGCAGTATTTT. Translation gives CAWASGSTDTQYF.

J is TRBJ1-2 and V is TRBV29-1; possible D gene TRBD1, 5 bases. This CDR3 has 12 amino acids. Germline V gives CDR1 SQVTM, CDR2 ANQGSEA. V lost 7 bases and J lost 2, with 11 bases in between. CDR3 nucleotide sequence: TGCAGCGAGGGGACGGACAACTATGGCTACACCTTC. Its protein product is CSEGTDNYGYTF.

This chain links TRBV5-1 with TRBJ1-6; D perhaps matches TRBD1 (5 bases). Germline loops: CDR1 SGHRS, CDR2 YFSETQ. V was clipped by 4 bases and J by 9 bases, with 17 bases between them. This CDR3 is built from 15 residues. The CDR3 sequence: CASSVGGTHFSPLHF. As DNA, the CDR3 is TGCGCCAGCAGCGTTGGGGGGACCCATTTTTCACCCCTCCACTTT.

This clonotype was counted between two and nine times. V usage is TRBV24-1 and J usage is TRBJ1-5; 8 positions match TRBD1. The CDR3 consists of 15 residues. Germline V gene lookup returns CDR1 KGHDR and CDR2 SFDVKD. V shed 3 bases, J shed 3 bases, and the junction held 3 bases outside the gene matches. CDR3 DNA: TGTGCCACCAGTGATCCGGGACAGGACAATCAGCCCCAGCATTTT. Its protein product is CATSDPGQDNQPQHF.

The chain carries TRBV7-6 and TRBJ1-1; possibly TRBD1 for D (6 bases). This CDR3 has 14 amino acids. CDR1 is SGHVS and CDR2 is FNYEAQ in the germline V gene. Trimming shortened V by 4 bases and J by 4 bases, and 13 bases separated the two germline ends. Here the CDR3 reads CASSYSGAGTEAFF. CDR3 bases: TGTGCCAGCAGCTACTCAGGGGCAGGCACTGAAGCTTTCTTT.

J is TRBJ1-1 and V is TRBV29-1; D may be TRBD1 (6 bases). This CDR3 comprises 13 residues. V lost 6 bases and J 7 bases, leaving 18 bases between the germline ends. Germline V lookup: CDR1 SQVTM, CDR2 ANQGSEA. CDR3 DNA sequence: TGCAGCGTCGAAACAGGGTATATTGGTGAAGCTTTCTTT. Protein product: CSVETGYIGEAFF.

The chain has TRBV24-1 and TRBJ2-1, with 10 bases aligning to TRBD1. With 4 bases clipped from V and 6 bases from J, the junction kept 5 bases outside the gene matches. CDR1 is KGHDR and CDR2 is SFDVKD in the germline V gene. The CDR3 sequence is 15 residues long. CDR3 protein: CATSDRTGGGNEQFF. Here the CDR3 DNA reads TGTGCCACCAGTGACCGGACAGGGGGTGGCAATGAGCAGTTCTTC.

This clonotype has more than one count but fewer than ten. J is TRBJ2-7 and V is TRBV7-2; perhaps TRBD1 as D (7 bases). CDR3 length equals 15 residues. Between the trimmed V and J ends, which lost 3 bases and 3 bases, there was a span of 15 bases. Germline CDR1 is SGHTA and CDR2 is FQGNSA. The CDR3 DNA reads TGTGCCAGCAGCTTCGACAGGGAGGCAATCTACGAGCAGTACTTC. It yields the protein CASSFDREAIYEQYF. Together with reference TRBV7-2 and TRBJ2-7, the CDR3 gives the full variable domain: GAGVSQSPSNKVTEKGKDVELRCDPISGHTALYWYRQSLGQGLEFLIYFQGNSAPDKSGLPSDRFSAERTGGSVSTLTIQRTQQEDSAVYLCASSFDREAIYEQYFGPGTRLTVT.

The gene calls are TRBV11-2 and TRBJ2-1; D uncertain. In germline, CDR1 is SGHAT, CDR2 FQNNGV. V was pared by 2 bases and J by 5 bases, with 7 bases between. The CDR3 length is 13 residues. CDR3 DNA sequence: TGTGCCAGCAGCTTAAGAGCTCACAATGAGCAGTTCTTC. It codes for CASSLRAHNEQFF.

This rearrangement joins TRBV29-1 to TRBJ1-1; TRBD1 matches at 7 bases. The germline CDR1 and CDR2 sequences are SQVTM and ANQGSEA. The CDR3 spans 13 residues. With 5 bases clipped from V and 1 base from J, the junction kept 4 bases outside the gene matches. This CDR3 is CSVWTGPNTEAFF. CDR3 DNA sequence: TGCAGCGTTTGGACAGGCCCGAACACTGAAGCTTTCTTT. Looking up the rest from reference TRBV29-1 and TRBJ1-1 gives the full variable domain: SAVISQKPSRDICQRGTSLTIQCQVDSQVTMMFWYRQQPGQSLTLIATANQGSEATYESGFVIDKFPISRPNLTFSTLTVSNMSPEDSSIYLCSVWTGPNTEAFFGQGTRLTVV.

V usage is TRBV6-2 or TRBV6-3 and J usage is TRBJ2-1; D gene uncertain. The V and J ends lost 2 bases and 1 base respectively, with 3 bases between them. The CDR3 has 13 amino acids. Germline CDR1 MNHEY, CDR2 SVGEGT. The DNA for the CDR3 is TGTGCCAGCAGTTACGCTTCCTACAATGAGCAGTTCTTC. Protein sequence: CASSYASYNEQFF.

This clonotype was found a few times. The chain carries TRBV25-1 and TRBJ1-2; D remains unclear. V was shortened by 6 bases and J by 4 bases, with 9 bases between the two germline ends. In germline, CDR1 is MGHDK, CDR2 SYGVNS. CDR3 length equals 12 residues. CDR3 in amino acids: CASSPGPYGYTF. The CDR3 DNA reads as TGTGCCAGCAGCCCTGGGCCCTATGGCTACACCTTC.

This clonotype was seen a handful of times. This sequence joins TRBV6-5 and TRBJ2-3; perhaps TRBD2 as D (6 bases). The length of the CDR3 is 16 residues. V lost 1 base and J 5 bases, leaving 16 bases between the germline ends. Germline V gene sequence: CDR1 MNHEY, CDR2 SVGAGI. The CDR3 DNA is TGTGCCAGCAGTTACTTGGGCGGGAAAGGGGTAGATACGCAGTATTTT. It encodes CASSYLGGKGVDTQYF.